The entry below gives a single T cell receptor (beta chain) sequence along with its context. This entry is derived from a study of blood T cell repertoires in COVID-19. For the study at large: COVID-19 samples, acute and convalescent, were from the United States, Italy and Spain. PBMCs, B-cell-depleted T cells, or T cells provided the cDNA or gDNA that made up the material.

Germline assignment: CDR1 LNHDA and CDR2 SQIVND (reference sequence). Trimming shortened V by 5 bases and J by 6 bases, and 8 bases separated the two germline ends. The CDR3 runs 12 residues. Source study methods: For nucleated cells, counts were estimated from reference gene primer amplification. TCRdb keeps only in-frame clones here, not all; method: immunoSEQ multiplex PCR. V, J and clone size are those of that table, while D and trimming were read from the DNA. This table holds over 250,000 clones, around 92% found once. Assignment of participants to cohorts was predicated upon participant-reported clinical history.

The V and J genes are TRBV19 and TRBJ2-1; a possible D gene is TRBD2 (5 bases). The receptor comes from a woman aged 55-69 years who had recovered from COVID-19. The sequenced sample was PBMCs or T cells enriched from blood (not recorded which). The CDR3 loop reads CASSVTSNEQFF. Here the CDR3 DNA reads TGTGCCAGTAGTGTAACTAGCAATGAGCAGTTCTTC.